This is a list of T cell receptor beta chains from one sample in a study of human CD8 memory T cell subsets. TCRdb re-called the 5' RACE reads; one entry per CDR3 protein, DNA not given. The sample table includes some 7,000 distinct CDR3 sequences. Material for sequencing was CD8+ T cells from PBMCs. These receptors originate from a human donor in good health. The CDR3 runs from the conserved cysteine through the conserved F or W. A clone size is listed for some rows: how often the clone was seen (once, few, many), or a class if it is expanded.

size	V	J	CDR3
-	TRBV20-1	TRBJ2-7	CSAQGLNSYEQYF
medium-sized	TRBV28	TRBJ2-3	CASSSGALWTGESTDTQYF
medium-sized	TRBV27	TRBJ1-1	CASSFGGGSEAFF
-	TRBV7-9	TRBJ2-5	CASSLVGQVNETQYF
medium-sized	TRBV7-8	TRBJ2-5	CASSLRLAGGPETQYF
-	TRBV29-1	TRBJ2-4	CSVRTGLNIQYF
-	TRBV5-1	TRBJ2-1	CASSWEDNEQFF
-	TRBV7-9	TRBJ2-2	CASSISDSSTGELFF
-	TRBV6-5	TRBJ1-2	CASSYSIDTANYGYTF
-	TRBV4-1	TRBJ2-7	CASSPVGTGGSYEQYF
-	TRBV12-3/TRBV12-4	TRBJ2-7	CASSRTSGAGDDHEQYF
-	TRBV5-1	TRBJ2-3	CASSFWGLDTDTQYF
medium-sized	TRBV12-3/TRBV12-4	TRBJ2-5	CASSSLEGGETQYF
-	TRBV12-3/TRBV12-4	TRBJ2-1	CASSSGDNEQFF
-	TRBV4-2	TRBJ2-3	CASSQETSGSVTDTQYF
-	TRBV5-4	TRBJ2-7	CASSSGTNYEQYF
-	TRBV7-9	TRBJ2-1	CATTGVASYNEQFF
-	TRBV29-1	TRBJ1-2	CSVVGQRSYGYTF
-	TRBV9	TRBJ2-1	CASGSGSYNEQFF
-	TRBV7-7	TRBJ2-5	CASSLGSGDGETQYF
-	TRBV13	TRBJ1-2	CASSIGTGGFGYTF
-	TRBV14	TRBJ2-2	CASSHHLTGVNTGELFF
-	TRBV30	TRBJ1-5	CAWSSAGAGNQPQHF
-	TRBV28	TRBJ2-7	CASSYTTGGSVGDYEQYF
-	TRBV5-1	TRBJ1-2	CASRPGITDYGYTF
-	TRBV5-1	TRBJ2-7	CASSLSSQGYEQYF
-	TRBV9	TRBJ2-1	CASSVPPSNEQFF
-	TRBV28	TRBJ2-1	CASNPDRGHYNEQFF
-	TRBV5-1	TRBJ2-7	CASSPGTAPYEQYF
-	TRBV20-1	TRBJ1-5	CSASTHRDSAQPQHF
-	TRBV28	TRBJ2-3	CASRPLGLAGAYSTDTQYF
-	TRBV6-6	TRBJ1-5	CASSYWRQHNQPQHF
-	TRBV30	TRBJ2-5	CAWSADFGVETQYF
-	TRBV29-1	TRBJ2-7	CSVEDRELGRGVFEQYF
-	TRBV30	TRBJ2-7	CAWSVGTSDEQYF
-	TRBV4-2	TRBJ2-7	CASSLGQGLSSYEQYF
medium-sized	TRBV12-5	TRBJ1-5	CASGFGTVPQHF
-	TRBV11-1	TRBJ2-1	CASSPVGFSYNEQFF
-	TRBV7-3	TRBJ2-3	CASSFFQGPDTQYF
-	TRBV25-1	TRBJ2-5	CASAASGTETQYF
-	TRBV30	TRBJ1-2	CAWYSEGTNYGYTF
-	TRBV20-1	TRBJ2-7	CSARAWSYEQYF
-	TRBV20-1	TRBJ2-7	CSARDRGSSYEQYF
-	TRBV2	TRBJ1-2	CASRSTRGGPSYGYTF
medium-sized	TRBV29-1	TRBJ1-1	CSVDPDRSYLPNTEAFF
-	TRBV30	TRBJ2-3	CAWSVPQTTDTQYF
-	TRBV5-1	TRBJ2-3	CASSPTGGGADTQYF
-	TRBV25-1	TRBJ2-2	CASLYTGELFF
-	TRBV7-8	TRBJ2-5	CASSLAQTQYF
medium-sized	TRBV7-3	TRBJ2-1	CASSWDRYNEQFF
medium-sized	TRBV28	TRBJ2-1	CASSSHVGLAGTLYEQFF
-	TRBV2	TRBJ2-7	CASRQGIDEQYF
-	TRBV6-1	TRBJ2-1	CASSEGLAGHNEQFF